The 6 T cell receptor beta chains below come from one sample, sequenced in a study of T cell responses to AZD1222 COVID-19 vaccine. Assay used: immunoSEQ multiplex PCR; TCRdb lists only in-frame clones, some missing. The data contain 250,000 to 300,000 clones, 85% to 95% of them seen just once; the ten biggest clones take up 0.5% to 0.7%. The sequenced sample was peripheral blood, obtained 28 days after the second AZD1222 dose. All receptors come from an adult who received the AZD1222 COVID-19 vaccine.

The gene calls are TRBV21-1 and TRBJ2-7. TRBV21-1 is recorded as a pseudogene. CDR3 length: 14 residues. CDR3 protein: CASSKEASSYEQYF. CDR3 in DNA: TGTGCCAGCAGCAAAGAGGCCAGCTCCTACGAGCAGTACTTC.

The chain recombines TRBV3-1 (or the pseudogene TRBV3-2) with TRBJ1-5; D unresolved. Per the germline V gene, CDR1 is LGHDT and CDR2 is YNNKEL (reference sequence). The ends were cut back, 4 bases at V and 0 bases at J, with 7 bases in the middle. CDR3 length equals 14 residues. CDR3 residues: CASSPDGSNQPQHF. In DNA, the CDR3 is TGTGCCAGCAGCCCGGACGGTAGCAATCAGCCCCAGCATTTT.

The chain recombines TRBV4-1 with TRBJ1-4; the match to TRBD1 covers 9 bases. V was pared by 6 bases and J by 8 bases, with 7 bases of the junction left unmatched. This CDR3 is built from 14 residues. Germline V gene lookup returns CDR1 MGHRA and CDR2 YSYEKL. CDR3 nucleotide sequence: TGCGCCAGCAGACAGACAGGGGGAAACGAAAAACTGTTTTTT. Translating gives CASRQTGGNEKLFF.

The V gene is TRBV19, the J gene TRBJ2-1, with TRBD2 matching 11 bases. This CDR3 is built from 18 residues. Unmatched junction bases numbered 18, after V lost 7 bases and J lost 7 bases. The germline V gene encodes CDR1 LNHDA and CDR2 SQIVND (reference sequence). In DNA, the CDR3 is TGTGCCAGTACCGCGAGGCTAGCGGGGGGTCCCATAGGGAATGAGCAGTTCTTC. It encodes CASTARLAGGPIGNEQFF.

This rearrangement joins TRBV4-2 to TRBJ1-1; D ambiguous. CDR3 length: 15 amino acids. V was trimmed by 0 bases and J by 1 base, leaving 9 bases between them. Germline loops: CDR1 LGHNA, CDR2 YNFKEQ. The CDR3 loop is CASSQDLRRNTEAFF. For the CDR3, the DNA is TGTGCCAGCAGCCAAGATCTGAGGAGGAACACTGAAGCTTTCTTT.

The V call is TRBV5-1, the J call TRBJ1-1, with D uncertain. Per the germline V gene, CDR1 is SGHRS and CDR2 is YFSETQ. V was trimmed by 0 bases and J by 3 bases, leaving 9 bases between them. This CDR3 comprises 14 residues. The CDR3 loop reads CASSLDGFDTEAFF. CDR3 nucleotide sequence: TGCGCCAGCAGCTTGGATGGGTTCGACACTGAAGCTTTCTTT.